Presented here are 28 T cell receptor beta chains from one specimen sequenced in a study of beta chain features in type 1 diabetes. Investigators reverse transcribed all isolated RNA, so they sequenced expressed TCRB transcripts. Some clones are missing from TCRdb's copy, which holds only in-frame ones; the method was immunoSEQ multiplex PCR. This table has 850,000 to 900,000 clones, roughly 15% appearing once. Specimen: naive CD4+ T cells from blood. The receptor source for this set is a woman aged 18-29 years in good health.

J is TRBJ2-2 and V is TRBV7-9; the match to TRBD1 covers 7 bases. Unmatched junction bases numbered 9, after V lost 4 bases and J lost 1 base. CDR3 size: 17 residues. Germline CDR1 is SEHNR and CDR2 is FQNEAQ (reference sequence). This CDR3 reads CASSSLSGTVNTGELFF. The CDR3 DNA is TGTGCCAGCAGCTCTTTATCCGGGACAGTGAACACCGGGGAGCTGTTTTTT.

The rearrangement joins TRBV7-9 to TRBJ2-3; 10 bases line up with TRBD2. Losses at the gene ends were 6 bases for V and 2 bases for J; bases not matched to a gene: 2. The CDR3 loop spans 14 amino acids. CDR1 is SEHNR and CDR2 is FQNEAQ in the germline V gene (reference sequence). CDR3 DNA: TGTGCCAGCAGAGGACTAGCGGACACAGATACGCAGTATTTT. Its protein product is CASRGLADTDTQYF.

As for this clone: This same CDR3 is encoded by further DNA sequences in the sample. V is TRBV7-3 and J is TRBJ2-3, with D possibly called TRBD1 or TRBD2 (5 bases each). Trimming removed 3 bases from V and 1 base from J, with 8 bases in between. From germline, CDR1 is SGHTA and CDR2 FQGTGA. The CDR3 is made up of 14 amino acids. The CDR3 is CASSFRGGTDTQYF. The CDR3 bases are TGTGCCAGCAGCTTTAGAGGGGGCACAGATACGCAGTATTTT.

This clone has just a few counts. The chain carries TRBV18 and TRBJ2-7; tentatively, D is TRBD1 (6 bases). CDR1 and CDR2 (germline): KGHSH, LQKENI. This CDR3 is 15 amino acids long. Trimming took off 0 bases at V and 1 base at J, with 10 bases between the two ends. CDR3 residues: CASSPPSRGSYEQYF. The CDR3 coding sequence is TGTGCCAGCTCACCACCTAGCAGGGGATCCTACGAGCAGTACTTC.

As concerns this clone: Other nucleotide sequences from this sample produce the same CDR3. The chain links TRBV28 to TRBJ2-1; D is unclear. The V gene's germline CDR1 is MDHEN and CDR2 SYDVKM. The CDR3 sequence is 11 residues long. Trimming pared 6 bases from V and 6 bases from J, leaving 6 bases between. CDR3 sequence (DNA): TGTGCCAGCAGAGGGCGCAATGAGCAGTTCTTC. Its translation is CASRGRNEQFF.

This clone has a handful of counts. The DNA for the CDR3 is TGTGCCAGCAGCTCTCGCCCTTACAATGAGCAGTTCTTC. Protein product: CASSSRPYNEQFF. V and J are TRBV13 and TRBJ2-1, with D unclear. The CDR3 has 13 residues. Germline V lookup: CDR1 PRHDT, CDR2 FYEKMQ (reference sequence). The germline V and J ends were trimmed by 4 bases and 4 bases, with 8 bases remaining between them.

The rearrangement uses TRBV28 and TRBJ1-2, with 8 bases identical to TRBD1. The CDR3 is 13 residues long. From germline, CDR1 is MDHEN and CDR2 SYDVKM. V dropped 6 bases and J dropped 4; count of bases not matched to a gene: 4. CDR3 sequence (DNA): TGTGCCAGCAGCCGACAGGGGATCTATGGCTACACCTTC. It yields the protein CASSRQGIYGYTF.

The CDR3 DNA reads as TGTGCCAGCAGTTTTGCCTTTAGGGACTTCACAGATACGCAGTATTTT. The encoded protein is CASSFAFRDFTDTQYF. V and J are TRBV28 and TRBJ2-3; D is possibly TRBD2 (6 bases). The CDR3 spans 16 residues. CDR1 is MDHEN and CDR2 is SYDVKM in the germline V gene. Trimming removed 3 bases from V and 2 bases from J, with 15 bases in between.

This clone was observed a few times. The V gene is TRBV4-3, the J gene TRBJ2-5, with D hard to call. Trimming cost V 0 bases and J 5 bases, with 7 bases left between them. The CDR3 is 13 residues long. CDR1 and CDR2 (germline): LGHNA, YSLEER. CDR3: CASSQDYRETQYF. CDR3 in DNA: TGCGCCAGCAGCCAAGACTATCGCGAGACCCAGTACTTC.

This chain uses TRBV7-6 with TRBJ2-3; D is possibly TRBD2 (5 bases). V was trimmed by 5 bases and J by 5 bases, leaving 11 bases between them. Germline CDR1 and CDR2: SGHVS and FNYEAQ. This CDR3 has 13 residues. CDR3 protein: CASSPQTRDTQYF. The CDR3 nucleotides read TGTGCCAGCAGCCCCCAAACTAGAGATACGCAGTATTTT.

Here the CDR3 DNA reads TGTGCCAGCAGCTTAGTTGGTAGCGGGAGATACGAGCAGTACTTC. Translating gives CASSLVGSGRYEQYF. The chain joins TRBV7-2 to TRBJ2-7, with 9 bases lining up with TRBD2. Germline values: CDR1 SGHTA, CDR2 FQGNSA. The CDR3 has 15 residues. Germline trimming cut 1 base from V and 4 bases from J; bases unmatched to any gene: 5.

This clone has just a few counts. The chain uses TRBV6-5 and TRBJ2-7, with D possibly matching TRBD1 (6 bases). Trimming removed 9 bases from V and 0 bases from J, with 18 bases in between. Germline V gives CDR1 MNHEY, CDR2 SVGAGI. There are 15 residues in the CDR3. This chain's CDR3 is CASKAGTRSSYEQYF. CDR3 nucleotide sequence: TGTGCCAGTAAAGCCGGGACACGGAGCTCCTACGAGCAGTACTTC.

The chain carries TRBV7-2 and TRBJ1-1; possible D gene TRBD1, 5 bases. Per germline, CDR1 SGHTA and CDR2 FQGNSA. This CDR3 region has 14 residues. V dropped 5 bases and J dropped 5 bases, with 15 bases sitting between them. The CDR3 DNA reads as TGTGCCAGCAGCCATCCAGGGAGGAGGACTGAAGCTTTCTTT. Translating gives CASSHPGRRTEAFF.

This chain connects TRBV4-3 to TRBJ2-1, with TRBD2 matching 14 bases. CDR1 is LGHNA, CDR2 YSLEER, per germline. The CDR3 extends over 16 amino acids. Trimming cost V 4 bases and J 8 bases; bases outside gene matches: 7. CDR3 protein: CASSRTGTSGRHEQFF. The CDR3 DNA reads as TGCGCCAGCAGCCGGACCGGGACTAGCGGGAGACATGAGCAGTTCTTC.

About this clone: Other DNA sequences in the same sample also yield this CDR3. This sequence joins TRBV9 and TRBJ2-1; 14 bases are shared with TRBD2. V was clipped by 2 bases and J by 8 bases; unmatched bases: 3. The germline V gene has CDR1 SGDLS and CDR2 YYNGEE. The CDR3 spans 15 residues. Here the CDR3 DNA reads TGTGCCAGCAGCGTCGGGACTAGCGGGAGTTATGAGCAGTTCTTC. This gives the protein CASSVGTSGSYEQFF. The variable domain in full, with the rest retrieved from reference TRBV9 and TRBJ2-1, is DSGVTQTPKHLITATGQRVTLRCSPRSGDLSVYWYQQSLDQGLQFLIQYYNGEERAKGNILERFSAQQFPDLHSELNLSSLELGDSALYFCASSVGTSGSYEQFFGPGTRLTVL.

The V and J genes are TRBV5-6 and TRBJ2-7; 7 positions agree with TRBD2. Looked up from germline, CDR1 is SGHDT and CDR2 is YYEEEE. This CDR3 is built from 15 residues. With 0 bases clipped from V and 0 bases from J, the junction kept 3 bases outside the gene matches. CDR3 DNA: TGTGCCAGCAGCTTGGGTAGCGGGTTCTCCTACGAGCAGTACTTC. The encoded protein is CASSLGSGFSYEQYF.

The CDR3 region is CASSSSRAAGANVLTF. For the CDR3, the DNA is TGTGCCAGCAGTTCCTCCCGGGCCGCTGGGGCCAACGTCCTGACTTTC. This chain joins TRBV6-5 and TRBJ2-6; D is ambiguous. The length of the CDR3 is 16 residues. Trimming removed 4 bases from V and 2 bases from J, with 12 bases in between. Germline loops: CDR1 MNHEY, CDR2 SVGAGI.

A few counts support this clone. J is TRBJ2-3 and V is TRBV6-5; D is undetermined. The CDR3 contains 14 residues. Germline V gives CDR1 MNHEY, CDR2 SVGAGI. Between the trimmed V and J ends, which lost 2 bases and 4 bases, there was a span of 10 bases. The CDR3 nucleotides are TGTGCCAGCAGTTACGTTATATCCTCAGATACGCAGTATTTT. Its protein product is CASSYVISSDTQYF.

This clone was seen more than once but under ten times. V gene TRBV28 combines with J gene TRBJ1-4; 7 nucleotides align to TRBD1. CDR1 is MDHEN, CDR2 SYDVKM, per germline. J gave up 6 bases and V 5 bases, and 3 bases lay outside the gene matches. This CDR3 contains 13 residues. CDR3 region: CASSNRGYEKLFF. The CDR3, as DNA: TGTGCCAGCAGTAACAGGGGCTATGAAAAACTGTTTTTT.

In its sample, this clone was seen a few times. The chain employs TRBV29-1 and TRBJ2-2, with TRBD1 matching over 8 bases. Germline CDR1 SQVTM, CDR2 ANQGSEA. Germline trimming cut 6 bases from V and 7 bases from J; bases unmatched to any gene: 7. CDR3 length: 13 residues. CDR3 in DNA: TGCAGCGTGAGGGACAGGCGGGACGGGGAGCTGTTTTTT. Translating it yields CSVRDRRDGELFF.

The CDR3 here is CASSLDISGNTIYF. The CDR3 bases are TGTGCCAGCAGTTTAGATATCTCTGGAAACACCATATATTTT. The genes are TRBV28 and TRBJ1-3; no firm D call. With 2 bases removed from V and 0 bases from J, the gap between germline ends came to 5 bases. The CDR3 totals 14 residues. CDR1 is MDHEN, CDR2 SYDVKM, per germline.

The chain recombines TRBV7-2 with TRBJ2-7; D is perhaps TRBD2 (7 bases). With 2 bases removed from V and 7 bases from J, the gap between germline ends came to 18 bases. This CDR3 has 15 amino acids. The germline V gene has CDR1 SGHTA and CDR2 FQGNSA. The CDR3 coding sequence is TGTGCCAGCAGCTTATCCGGGGGGCCGTACGAAGAGCAGTACTTC. This gives the protein CASSLSGGPYEEQYF.

This rearrangement joins TRBV6-1 to TRBJ2-1, with D possibly being TRBD1 or TRBD2 (5 bases each). From germline, CDR1 is MNHNS and CDR2 SASEGT. Deletions cut 6 bases from V and 14 bases from J, with 20 bases between. This CDR3 has 13 residues. This CDR3 is CASRAAPGAAEFF. CDR3 nucleotide sequence: TGTGCCAGCAGGGCAGCCCCCGGGGCGGCGGAGTTCTTC.

The table lists this clone with a few counts. The chain is built from TRBV2 and TRBJ2-3; no firm D call. V lost 2 bases and J lost 8, with 14 bases in between. Germline values: CDR1 SNHLY, CDR2 FYNNEI. CDR3 length equals 14 residues. CDR3 residues: CASSESAGTGTQYF. CDR3 nucleotides: TGTGCCAGCAGTGAAAGTGCAGGAACCGGTACGCAGTATTTT.

There are a few counts of this clone. V usage is TRBV20-1 and J usage is TRBJ2-1; possible D gene TRBD2, 5 bases. Germline V gene lookup returns CDR1 DFQATT and CDR2 SNEGSKA (reference sequence). The CDR3 is 10 residues long. With 6 bases removed from V and 7 bases from J, the gap between germline ends came to 7 bases. CDR3 nucleotides: TGCAGTGCGACGGGGAATGAGCAGTTCTTC. As protein: CSATGNEQFF.

The rearrangement links TRBV7-9 to TRBJ2-6, with D unresolved. Trimming took 1 base from V and 1 from J, leaving 8 bases between them. The CDR3 is 16 amino acids. Germline assignment: CDR1 SEHNR and CDR2 FQNEAQ (reference sequence). The CDR3 DNA reads TGTGCCAGCAGCTTAGTGGCATTATCTGGGGCCAACGTCCTGACTTTC. Amino acids: CASSLVALSGANVLTF. Supplemented by reference TRBV7-9 and TRBJ2-6, the full variable domain reads DTGVSQNPRHKITKRGQNVTFRCDPISEHNRLYWYRQTLGQGPEFLTYFQNEAQLEKSRLLSDRFSAERPKGSFSTLEIQRTEQGDSAMYLCASSLVALSGANVLTFGAGSRLTVL.

V and J are TRBV5-4 and TRBJ2-7; D uncertain. Germline CDR1 SGHNT, CDR2 YYREEE (reference sequence). The CDR3 loop spans 15 amino acids. Trimming removed 0 bases at V and 0 bases at J, with 10 bases between. CDR3 bases: TGTGCCAGCAGCTTGGCCGCAGGAAGCTCCTACGAGCAGTACTTC. Encoded protein: CASSLAAGSSYEQYF.

Turning to this clone: Distinct nucleotide sequences in the sample also encode this CDR3. The rearrangement joins TRBV6-5 to TRBJ1-1; no firm D call. The CDR3 extends over 13 amino acids. Trimming pared 1 base from V and 5 bases from J, leaving 8 bases between. From germline, CDR1 is MNHEY and CDR2 SVGAGI. This CDR3 reads CASSYFRGTEAFF. CDR3 nucleotides: TGTGCCAGCAGTTACTTTCGGGGAACTGAAGCTTTCTTT.